The TCR beta chain described here comes from a study of regulatory T cells in long-lasting Graves disease (dated by TCRdb to the early 2020s). With respect to the entire study: Persistent Graves' disease was defined as antithyroid drug treatment for over 5 years with persistently positive TSH receptor autoantibodies. Antithyroid drugs had been taken for approximately 10 years on average by persistent Graves' disease patients in the clinical cohort. A total of approximately 35 samples underwent TCR sequencing: around 13 from persistent and around 20 from newly diagnosed Graves' disease patients. The study took place in China and was registered as a clinical trial. This study used TCR sequencing and RNA sequencing of peripheral blood to compare persistent Graves' disease patients against newly diagnosed Graves' disease patients. On the study overall, not on this receptor specifically: TRBV28, TRBJ1-2 and TRBJ2-5 were preferentially used in persistent disease, while TRBV20-1 and TRBJ2-1 were favored in newly diagnosed disease. As a limitation, the authors acknowledged that the small sample size may reduce accuracy. More public clonotypes were shared among persistent patients (around 2,600) than among newly diagnosed patients (more than 950). Sequencing and analysis were limited to the TCR beta chain. Persistent Graves' disease patients showed lower TCR Shannon entropy and fewer highly expanded clones than newly diagnosed patients, suggesting clonal expansion. Peripheral blood alone was examined, since thyroid tissue, which constituted the primary lesion, could not be accessed.

V is cut back by 10 bases and J by 5 bases, with 10 bases in the junction unmatched. There are 13 amino acids in the CDR3, from cysteine to phenylalanine inclusive. Only the CDR3 DNA is retained, 39 bases long and in frame from the first base. For CDR1 and CDR2, the germline V gene lists ENHRY and SYGVKD. The library was built by means of multiplex PCR. This sample was sequenced with an Illumina HiSeq 4000. To build TCR beta libraries, CDR3 regions were amplified by Arm-PCR using iRepertoire HTBI primers. Before sequencing, the PCR products underwent gel purification. In the original analysis: A total of some 60 TRBV and some 15 TRBJ segments were identified across samples and were used for gene usage analysis of CDR3 amino acid clonotypes. COPE and FqMerger were used to merge filtered high-quality paired reads into contigs. BLAST was used to align contigs to the IMGT TRBV, TRBD and TRBJ reference genes, and CDR3 was defined following IMGT. Any clonotype with a frequency above 0.1% was classified as a highly expanded clone. Shannon entropy was used to measure repertoire diversity, and the Gini coefficient was used to measure V-J evenness. Clonotypes shared by more than one individual were considered public. Using fastp at Q25 and MiXCR, TCRdb reprocessed the public reads and kept productive beta chains. Duplicate CDR3 protein sequences are folded into a single record with the most common DNA and genes. None of the V and J calls come from the authors' own analysis; TCRdb made them. This sample lists 700,000 or so distinct CDR3 sequences; 30% were detected once. Together, the top ten hold roughly 40% of the sample.

This specimen's time point label, per the study, means: persistent/refractory GD, antithyroid drugs over 5 years with positive TRAb. RNA was extracted from PBMCs in TRIzol for both TCR sequencing and RNA sequencing. Graves' disease was diagnosed according to American Thyroid Association guidelines. The patients came from an endocrinology department in Xi'an, China. Each patient gave around 9.2 milliliters of peripheral blood, collected in an EDTA anticoagulant tube. Ficoll Paque Plus density gradient separation was used to isolate PBMCs, and no further T cell sorting was done. RNA quality was checked with an Agilent 2100 Bioanalyzer and agarose gel, and concentration with a NanoDrop 2000. There are a few counts of this clonotype. Its recognized antigen is unknown. Base qualities were left out, and no much larger clone turns up one base away.

The specimen comprised peripheral blood mononuclear cells (PBMCs), sampled when the disease was refractory, from a patient treated with antithyroid drugs. The rearranged chain carries TRBV10-3 and TRBJ2-7, with 8 bases matching TRBD2. The origin of this receptor is a female donor with Graves disease. The nucleotide sequence is TGTGCCACCGGGGGGGACGACCACCACGAGCAGTACTTC. Its protein is CATGGDDHHEQYF.